The next 5 T cell receptor beta chains were all read from a single sample in a study of identical twins. TCRdb fed the 5' RACE reads into MiXCR, producing one record per CDR3 protein. The sample lists hundreds of thousands of distinct CDR3 sequences, about 7% occurring once. This sample also belongs to another study, concerning yellow fever vaccine responses in identical twins.

Sequenced: PBMCs. Receptors were obtained from a woman between 18 and 29 years old in good health.

This clonotype was recorded many times. The chain joins TRBV7-2 to TRBJ2-1, with TRBD2 matching over 11 bases. Germline lookup yields CDR1 SGHTA and CDR2 FQGNSA. Trimming cost V 1 base and J 5 bases; bases outside gene matches: 1. The CDR3 spans 15 residues. The chain's CDR3 is CASSLVAGGNNEQFF. The CDR3 nucleotides read TGTGCCAGCAGCTTAGTAGCGGGAGGGAACAATGAGCAGTTCTTC. The entire variable domain, with the rest obtained from reference TRBV7-2 and TRBJ2-1, is as follows: GAGVSQSPSNKVTEKGKDVELRCDPISGHTALYWYRQSLGQGLEFLIYFQGNSAPDKSGLPSDRFSAERTGGSVSTLTIQRTQQEDSAVYLCASSLVAGGNNEQFFGPGTRLTVL.

The rearrangement links TRBV7-9 to TRBJ2-3, with no clear D. Trimming removed 7 bases at V and 0 bases at J, with 11 bases between. The CDR3 contains 14 residues. Germline CDR1 is SEHNR and CDR2 is FQNEAQ (reference sequence). In DNA form, the CDR3 reads TGTGCCAGCACGGTGGAGAGGAGCACAGATACGCAGTATTTT. It codes for CASTVERSTDTQYF.

There are a few counts of this clonotype. The chain links TRBV20-1 to TRBJ1-2; TRBD1 matches 7 bases. The V and J ends lost 6 bases and 2 bases, in that order; junction bases with no gene match: 3. The CDR3 runs to 12 residues. Germline lookup yields CDR1 DFQATT and CDR2 SNEGSKA (reference sequence). For the CDR3, the DNA is TGCAGTGCGGGGGGACAGAACTATGGCTACACCTTC. This codes for CSAGGQNYGYTF.

At least ten counts were recorded for this clonotype. The J gene is TRBJ1-5, the V gene TRBV3-1; D might be TRBD1 (6 bases). There are 14 residues in the CDR3. V lost 3 bases, J lost 2 bases, and 8 bases lay in between. CDR1 LGHDT and CDR2 YNNKEL come from the germline V gene (reference sequence). The CDR3 here is CASSHAGGNQPQHF. DNA of the CDR3: TGTGCCAGCAGCCATGCAGGGGGCAATCAGCCCCAGCATTTT.

The chain recombines TRBV5-1 with TRBJ1-4; D might be TRBD1 (5 bases). This CDR3 is 14 amino acids long. CDR1 is SGHRS and CDR2 is YFSETQ in the germline V gene. V was clipped by 4 bases and J by 8 bases, with 15 bases between them. In DNA form, the CDR3 reads TGCGCCAGCAGCCAGGGACGTGGACGCGAAAAACTGTTTTTT. It is translated as CASSQGRGREKLFF. Drawing the rest from reference TRBV5-1 and TRBJ1-4, the complete variable domain is KAGVTQTPRYLIKTRGQQVTLSCSPISGHRSVSWYQQTPGQGLQFLFEYFSETQRNKGNFPGRFSGRQFSNSRSEMNVSTLELGDSALYLCASSQGRGREKLFFGSGTQLSVL.